The source of this TCR beta chain is a study of cytomegalovirus exposure and HLA in healthy donors. As for this clone: Its antigen remains unidentified.

The study's findings and limits: Analyzed later, association rates of TCRs varied across HLA loci, with DRB1 most and HLA-C fewest. Generally TCR sequences proved uncommon, though certain public TCRs appeared in numerous donors. Testing in vitro showed a few CMV-associated chains specific for CMV antigens.

This CDR3 has 17 amino acids. V shed 5 bases, J shed 1 base, and the junction held 12 bases outside the gene matches. CDR1 and CDR2 from the germline V gene are KGHSH and LQKENI. Primers for the PCR totalled 60 Vbeta and 13 Jbeta. Repertoires were generated with immunoSEQ multiplex PCR, while TCRdb's copy carries only in-frame clones and drops some. The sample yields 240,000 or so clones, roughly 82% seen once. The chain employs TRBV18 and TRBJ2-7; 9 nucleotides align to TRBD1. This sequence was found in a woman in her thirties or forties in good health and CMV-seropositive. The sample comprised PBMCs. DNA of the CDR3: TGTGCCAGCTCAACCCGGACAGGGGCCTCCTTTTCCTACGAGCAGTACTTC. As protein: CASSTRTGASFSYEQYF.